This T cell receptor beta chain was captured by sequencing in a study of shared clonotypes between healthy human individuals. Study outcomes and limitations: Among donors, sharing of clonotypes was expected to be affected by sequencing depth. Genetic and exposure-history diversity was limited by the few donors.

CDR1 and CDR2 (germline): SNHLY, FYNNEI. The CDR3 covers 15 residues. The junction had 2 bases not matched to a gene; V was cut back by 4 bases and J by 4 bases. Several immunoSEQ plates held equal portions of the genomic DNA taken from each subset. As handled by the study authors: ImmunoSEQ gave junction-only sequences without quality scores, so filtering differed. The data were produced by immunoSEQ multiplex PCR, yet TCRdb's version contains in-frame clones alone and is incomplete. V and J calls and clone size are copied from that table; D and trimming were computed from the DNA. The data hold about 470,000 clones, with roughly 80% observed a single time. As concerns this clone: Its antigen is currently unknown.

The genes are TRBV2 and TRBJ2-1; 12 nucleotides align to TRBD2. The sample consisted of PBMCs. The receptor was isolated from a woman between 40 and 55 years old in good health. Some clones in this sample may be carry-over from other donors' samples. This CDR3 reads CASSGGTSGYNEQFF. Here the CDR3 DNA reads TGTGCCAGCAGTGGCGGGACTAGCGGGTACAATGAGCAGTTCTTC.